The table lists the clone carrying this T cell receptor (beta chain) with a few counts. Antigen unknown. The CDR3 has 13 amino acids. Per the germline V gene, CDR1 is MNHNS and CDR2 is SASEGT. V gave up 4 bases and J gave up 5 bases, with 11 bases separating them. MiXCR, run by TCRdb on the 5' RACE reads, gives a single entry per CDR3 protein. In the table there are hundreds of thousands of distinct CDR3 sequences, roughly 22% of which are singletons. The data belong to a study of T-cell memory formation after mild COVID-19. The wider study: Most TCR clusters belonged to a single donor.

Study findings and constraints: The main location of contracting CD4+ clones was CM and EM, and that of contracting CD8+ clones was EMRA. The study found balanced CD4/CD8 in clones contracting day 15 to 85 and a CD4+ lean in later expanders. Pre-infection memory held some responding clones, suggesting pre-existing cross-reactive T cells responded.

Material for sequencing was PBMCs or a T cell subset sorted from them (not recorded which). The chain joins TRBV6-1 to TRBJ2-5; D unclear. The sequence came from an adult woman who had mild COVID-19 (a few samples of this study predate the infection). Cell type and time point are not known. Here the CDR3 DNA reads TGTGCCAGCAGTGCTCGGGCTCCGGAGACCCAGTACTTC. Its protein is CASSARAPETQYF.